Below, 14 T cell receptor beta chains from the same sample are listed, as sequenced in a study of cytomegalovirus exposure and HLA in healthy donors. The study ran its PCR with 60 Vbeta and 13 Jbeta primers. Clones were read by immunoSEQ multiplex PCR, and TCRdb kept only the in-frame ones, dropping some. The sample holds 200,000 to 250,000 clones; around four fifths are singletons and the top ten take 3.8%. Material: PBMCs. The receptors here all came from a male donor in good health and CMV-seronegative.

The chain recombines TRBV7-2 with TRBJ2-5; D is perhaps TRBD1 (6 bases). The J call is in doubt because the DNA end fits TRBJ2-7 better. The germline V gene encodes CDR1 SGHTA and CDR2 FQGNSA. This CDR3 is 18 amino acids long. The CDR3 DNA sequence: TGTGCCAGCAGCTTACAGGGGCCTTTTGTGGGAGCGTCCTACGAGCAGTACTTC. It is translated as CASSLQGPFVGASYEQYF.

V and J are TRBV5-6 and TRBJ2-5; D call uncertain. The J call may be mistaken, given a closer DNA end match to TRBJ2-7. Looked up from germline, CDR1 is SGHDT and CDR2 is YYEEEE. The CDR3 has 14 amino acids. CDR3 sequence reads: CASSTVTEPYEQYF. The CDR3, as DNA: TGTGCCAGCAGTACCGTTACCGAGCCCTACGAGCAGTACTTC.

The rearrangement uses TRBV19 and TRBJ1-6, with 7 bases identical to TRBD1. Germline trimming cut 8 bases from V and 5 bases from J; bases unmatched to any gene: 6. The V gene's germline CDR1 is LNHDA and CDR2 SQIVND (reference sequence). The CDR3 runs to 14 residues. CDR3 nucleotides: TGTGCCAGTCGCTCCGGGACAGATAATTCACCCCTCCACTTT. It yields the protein CASRSGTDNSPLHF. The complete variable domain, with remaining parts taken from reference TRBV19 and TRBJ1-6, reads DGGITQSPKYLFRKEGQNVTLSCEQNLNHDAMYWYRQDPGQGLRLIYYSQIVNDFQKGDIAEGYSVSREKKESFPLTVTSAQKNPTAFYLCASRSGTDNSPLHFGNGTRLTVT.

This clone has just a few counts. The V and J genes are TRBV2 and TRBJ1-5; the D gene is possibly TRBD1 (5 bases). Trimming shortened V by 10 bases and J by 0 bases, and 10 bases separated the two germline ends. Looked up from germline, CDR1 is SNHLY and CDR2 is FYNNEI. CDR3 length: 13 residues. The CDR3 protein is CAIGTLSNQPQHF. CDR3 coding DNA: TGTGCCATTGGGACTCTTAGCAATCAGCCCCAGCATTTT.

The CDR3 here is CASSLVMASGYEQYF. The DNA for the CDR3 is TGTGCCAGCAGCTTAGTAATGGCTAGCGGCTACGAGCAGTACTTC. The genes are TRBV7-9 and TRBJ2-7; 7 nucleotides align to TRBD2. Per the germline V gene, CDR1 is SEHNR and CDR2 is FQNEAQ (reference sequence). With V trimmed by 1 base and J by 3 bases, 6 bases remained unmatched. The CDR3 length is 15 residues.

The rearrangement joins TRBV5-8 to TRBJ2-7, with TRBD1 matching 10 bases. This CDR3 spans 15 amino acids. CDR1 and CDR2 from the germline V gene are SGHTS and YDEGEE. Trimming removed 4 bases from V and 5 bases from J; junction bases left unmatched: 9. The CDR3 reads CASSPHGDRGDEQYF. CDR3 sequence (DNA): TGTGCCAGCAGCCCCCATGGGGACAGGGGTGACGAGCAGTACTTC. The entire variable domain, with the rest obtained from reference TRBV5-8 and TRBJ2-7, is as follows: EAGVTQSPTHLIKTRGQQATLRCSPISGHTSVYWYQQALGLGLQFLLWYDEGEERNRGNFPPRFSGRQFPNYSSELNVNALELEDSALYLCASSPHGDRGDEQYFGPGTRLTVT.

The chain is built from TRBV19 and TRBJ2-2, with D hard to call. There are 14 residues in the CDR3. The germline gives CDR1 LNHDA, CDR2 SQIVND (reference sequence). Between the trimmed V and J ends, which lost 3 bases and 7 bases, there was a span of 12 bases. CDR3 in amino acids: CASSIPPMSGELFF. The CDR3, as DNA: TGTGCCAGTAGTATCCCCCCTATGAGCGGGGAGCTGTTTTTT.

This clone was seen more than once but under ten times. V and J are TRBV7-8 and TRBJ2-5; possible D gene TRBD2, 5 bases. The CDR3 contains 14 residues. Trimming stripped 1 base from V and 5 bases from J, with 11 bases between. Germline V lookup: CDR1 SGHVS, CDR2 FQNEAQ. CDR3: CASSLDGSAETQYF. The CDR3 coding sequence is TGTGCCAGCAGCTTAGATGGTAGCGCGGAGACCCAGTACTTC.

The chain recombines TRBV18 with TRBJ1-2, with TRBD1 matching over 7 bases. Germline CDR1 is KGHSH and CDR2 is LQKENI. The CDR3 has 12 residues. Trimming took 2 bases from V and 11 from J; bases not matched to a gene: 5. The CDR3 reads CASSPRDSQYTF. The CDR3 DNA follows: TGTGCCAGCTCACCAAGGGACAGCCAGTACACCTTC.

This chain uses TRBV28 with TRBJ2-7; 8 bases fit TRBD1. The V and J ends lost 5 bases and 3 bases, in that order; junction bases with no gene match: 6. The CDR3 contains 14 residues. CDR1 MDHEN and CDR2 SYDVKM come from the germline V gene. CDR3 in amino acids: CASSTNGQGYEQYF. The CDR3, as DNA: TGTGCCAGCAGTACCAACGGACAGGGCTACGAGCAGTACTTC. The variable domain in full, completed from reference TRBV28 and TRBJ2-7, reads DVKVTQSSRYLVKRTGEKVFLECVQDMDHENMFWYRQDPGLGLRLIYFSYDVKMKEKGDIPEGYSVSREKKERFSLILESASTNQTSMYLCASSTNGQGYEQYFGPGTRLTVT.

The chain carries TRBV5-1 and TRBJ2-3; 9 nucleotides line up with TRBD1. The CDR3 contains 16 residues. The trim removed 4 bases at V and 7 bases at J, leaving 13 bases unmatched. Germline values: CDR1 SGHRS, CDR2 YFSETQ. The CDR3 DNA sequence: TGCGCCAGCAGCAGGGACAGGGACATGGGGCCCAATACGCAGTATTTT. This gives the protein CASSRDRDMGPNTQYF.

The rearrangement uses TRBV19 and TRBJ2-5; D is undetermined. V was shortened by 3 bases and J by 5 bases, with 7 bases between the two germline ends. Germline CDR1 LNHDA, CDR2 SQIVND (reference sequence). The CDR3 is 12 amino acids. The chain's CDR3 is CASSIGQETQYF. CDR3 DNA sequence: TGTGCCAGTAGTATTGGGCAGGAGACCCAGTACTTC.

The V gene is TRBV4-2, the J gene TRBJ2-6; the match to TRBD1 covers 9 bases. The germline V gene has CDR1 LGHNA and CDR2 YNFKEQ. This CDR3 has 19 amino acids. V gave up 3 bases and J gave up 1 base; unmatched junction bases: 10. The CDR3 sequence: CASSHYGQGSVSGANVLTF. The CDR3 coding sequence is TGTGCCAGCAGCCACTACGGACAGGGGAGTGTTTCTGGGGCCAACGTCCTGACTTTC.

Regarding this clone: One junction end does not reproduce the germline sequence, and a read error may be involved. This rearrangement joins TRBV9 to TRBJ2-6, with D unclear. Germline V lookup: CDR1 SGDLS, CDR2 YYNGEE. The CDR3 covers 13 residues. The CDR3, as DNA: TGTGCCAGCGGCGTAGAAACTGCCAACGTCCTGACTTTC. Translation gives CASGVETANVLTF.